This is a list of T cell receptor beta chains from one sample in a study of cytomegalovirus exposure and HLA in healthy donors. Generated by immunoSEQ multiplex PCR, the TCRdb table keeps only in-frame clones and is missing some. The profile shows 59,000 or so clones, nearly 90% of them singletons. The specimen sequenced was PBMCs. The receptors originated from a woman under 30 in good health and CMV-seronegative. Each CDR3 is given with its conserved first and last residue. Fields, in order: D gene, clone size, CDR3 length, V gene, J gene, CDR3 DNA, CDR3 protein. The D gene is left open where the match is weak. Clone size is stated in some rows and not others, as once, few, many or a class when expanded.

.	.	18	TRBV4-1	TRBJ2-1	TGCGCCAGCAGCCAGGCCACAAACGCAAAAATCTCCTACAATGAGCAGTTCTTC	CASSQATNAKISYNEQFF
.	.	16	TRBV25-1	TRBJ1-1	TGTGCCAGCAGTGAAATGCAGGGGAACGTGAACACTGAAGCTTTCTTT	CASSEMQGNVNTEAFF
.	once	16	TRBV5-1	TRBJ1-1	TGCGCCAGCAGCTTGCGCGGTTTACAGGAAGGTGGTGAAGCTTTCTTT	CASSLRGLQEGGEAFF
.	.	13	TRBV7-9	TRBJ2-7	TGTGCCAGCAGCCCGGGACTGTTTTACGAGCAGTACTTC	CASSPGLFYEQYF
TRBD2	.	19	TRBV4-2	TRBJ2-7	TGTGCCAGCAGCCAAGTGGTCGGAGCGGGGGGCAGGAGCTCCTACGAGCAGTACTTC	CASSQVVGAGGRSSYEQYF
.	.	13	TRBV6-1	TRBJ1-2	TGTGCCAGCCTCAAACGGGGTTCCTATGGCTACACCTTC	CASLKRGSYGYTF
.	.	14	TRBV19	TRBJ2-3	TGTGCCAGTAGTTCGGCCAGGCAGACAGATACGCAGTATTTT	CASSSARQTDTQYF
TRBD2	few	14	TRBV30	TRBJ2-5	TGTGCCTGGAGAATAGCGGGAGGGCGAGAGACCCAGTACTTC	CAWRIAGGRETQYF
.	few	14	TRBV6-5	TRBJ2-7	TGTGCCAGCAGGCGGGACGCAACCCCCTACGAGCAGTACTTC	CASRRDATPYEQYF
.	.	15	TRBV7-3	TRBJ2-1	TGTGCCAGCAGCTTTACAGGGAGCTCCTACAATGAGCAGTTCTTC	CASSFTGSSYNEQFF
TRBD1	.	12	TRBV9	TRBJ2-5	TGTGCCAGCTCCGGGACAGGAGAGACCCAGTACTTC	CASSGTGETQYF
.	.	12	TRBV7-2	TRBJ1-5	TGTGCCAGCAGCTTTCCCGGTCAGCCCCAGCATTTT	CASSFPGQPQHF
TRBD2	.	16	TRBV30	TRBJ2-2	TGTGCCTGGAGTCGGAGCGGGAGTTTCAACACCGGGGAGCTGTTTTTT	CAWSRSGSFNTGELFF
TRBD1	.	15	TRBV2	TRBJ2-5	TGTGCCAGCTCCGGGGGCAGGGGGCGCCAAGAGACCCAGTACTTC	CASSGGRGRQETQYF
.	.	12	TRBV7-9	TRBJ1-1	TGTGCCAGCAGCCTCCGGGTCACTGAAGCTTTCTTT	CASSLRVTEAFF
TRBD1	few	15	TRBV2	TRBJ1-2	TGTGCCAGCAGGCGGACAGGGGTAGGGCCCTATGGCTACACCTTC	CASRRTGVGPYGYTF
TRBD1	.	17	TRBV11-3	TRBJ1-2	TGTGCCAGCAGCTTGACCGGGACAGGGCCCTCTAACTATGGCTACACCTTC	CASSLTGTGPSNYGYTF
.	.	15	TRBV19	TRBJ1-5	TGTGCCAGTAGATGGGGGAGGGTAGAGCATCAGCCCCAGCATTTT	CASRWGRVEHQPQHF
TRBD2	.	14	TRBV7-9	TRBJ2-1	TGTGCCAGCAGCTTACTGGCGGGAGTTAATGAGCAGTTCTTC	CASSLLAGVNEQFF
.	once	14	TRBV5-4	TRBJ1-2	TGTGCCAGCAGCTTGAACTACGACGACTATGGCTACACCTTC	CASSLNYDDYGYTF
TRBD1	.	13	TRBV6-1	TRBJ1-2	TGTGCCAGCGAGGACAGGGCTCTCTGGAGCTACACCTTC	CASEDRALWSYTF
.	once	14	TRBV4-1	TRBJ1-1	TGCGCCAGCAGCCAAGATCTCGAAACGAGGCTGGCTTTCTTT	CASSQDLETRLAFF
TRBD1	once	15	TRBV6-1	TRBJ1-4	TGTGCCAGCAGTGAGCGGACAGGGGGCGAAGAAAAACTGTTTTTT	CASSERTGGEEKLFF
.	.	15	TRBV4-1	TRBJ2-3	TGCGCCAGCAGCCTTACAGGGACCCTCACAGATACGCAGTATTTT	CASSLTGTLTDTQYF
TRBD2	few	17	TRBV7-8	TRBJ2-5	TGTGCCAGCAGCCCTTGGAGAGCTAGCGGGGGACAAGAGACCCAGTACTTC	CASSPWRASGGQETQYF
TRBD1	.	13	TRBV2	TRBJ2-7	TGTGCCAGCGGCCGGGACAGGACCTACGAGCAGTACTTC	CASGRDRTYEQYF
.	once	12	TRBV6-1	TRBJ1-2	TGTGCCAGCAGTGAAGGAAACTGGGGCTACACCTTC	CASSEGNWGYTF
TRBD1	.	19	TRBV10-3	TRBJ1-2	TGTGCCATCAGTGAGTCGGAGACAGGGGGCGCGGAGGGGACCTATGGCTACACCTTC	CAISESETGGAEGTYGYTF
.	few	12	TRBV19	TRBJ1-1	TGTGCCAGTAGTACCCGTCCCGGAGGGGCTTTCTTT	CASSTRPGGAFF
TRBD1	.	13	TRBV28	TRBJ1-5	TGTGCCAGCCGACAGGGATTCAATCAGCCCCAGCATTTT	CASRQGFNQPQHF
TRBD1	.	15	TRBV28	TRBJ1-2	TGTGCCAGCAGTCCCACCACAGGGGCACTCTATGGCTACACCTTC	CASSPTTGALYGYTF
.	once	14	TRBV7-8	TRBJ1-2	TGTGCCAGCAGCTTTGGACAGCTCGCTTATGGCTACACCTTC	CASSFGQLAYGYTF
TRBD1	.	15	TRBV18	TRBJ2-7	TGTGCCAGCTCACCATCGACAGGGAGCTCCTACGAGCAGTACTTC	CASSPSTGSSYEQYF
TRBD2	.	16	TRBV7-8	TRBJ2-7	TGTGCCAGCAGCTTAGGTCTCGGGGGGAGCTCCTACGAGCAGTACTTC	CASSLGLGGSSYEQYF
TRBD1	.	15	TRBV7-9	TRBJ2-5	TGTGCCAGCAGCTCCCCAGACAGGGAACAAGAGACCCAGTACTTC	CASSSPDREQETQYF
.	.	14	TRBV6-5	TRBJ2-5	TGTGCCAGCAGTTTATCGAGGGTCCGCGAGACCCAGTACTTC	CASSLSRVRETQYF
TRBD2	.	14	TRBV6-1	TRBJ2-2	TGTGCCAGCAGTACTAGCGGGGAGGCCGGGGAGCTGTTTTTT	CASSTSGEAGELFF
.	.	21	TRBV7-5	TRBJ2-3	TGTGCCAGAAGCTTAATCAGGGGGCGCGGGGCTAGCGACACCGACACAGATACGCAGTATTTT	CARSLIRGRGASDTDTDTQYF
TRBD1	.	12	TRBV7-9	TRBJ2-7	TGTGCCAGCAGCGAAGGGACAGGGGGGCAGTACTTC	CASSEGTGGQYF
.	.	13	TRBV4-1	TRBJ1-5	TGCGCCAGCAGCCAAACAGTCAATCAGCCCCAGCATTTT	CASSQTVNQPQHF
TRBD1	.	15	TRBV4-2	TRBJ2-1	TGTGCCAGCAGCCGGCGGACAGGGGAGTACAATGAGCAGTTCTTC	CASSRRTGEYNEQFF
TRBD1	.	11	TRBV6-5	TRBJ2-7	TGTGCCACCGAAACAGGGGGCGAGCAGTACTTC	CATETGGEQYF
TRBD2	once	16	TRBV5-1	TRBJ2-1	TGCGCCAGCAGGGGGGGACTAGCGGGAGTCTACAATGAGCAGTTCTTC	CASRGGLAGVYNEQFF
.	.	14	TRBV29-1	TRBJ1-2	TGCAGCGTCCTGGGTAGGGGATTAAACTATGGCTACACCTTC	CSVLGRGLNYGYTF
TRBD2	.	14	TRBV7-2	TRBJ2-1	TGTGCCAGCAGCTGGACTAGCGGGAGCAATGAGCAGTTCTTC	CASSWTSGSNEQFF
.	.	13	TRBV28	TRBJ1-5	TGTGCCAGCAGGCTAGGAGTAGTTCAGCCCCAGCATTTT	CASRLGVVQPQHF
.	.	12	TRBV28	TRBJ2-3	TGTGCCAGCAGATGGGGGGCAGATACGCAGTATTTT	CASRWGADTQYF
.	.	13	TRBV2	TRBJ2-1	TGTGCCATCCATCCCCCGGGAGCGGGCGAGCAGTTCTTC	CAIHPPGAGEQFF
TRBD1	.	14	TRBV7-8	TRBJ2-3	TGTGCCAGCAGCCTAGGACAGGGAAAGGATACGCAGTATTTT	CASSLGQGKDTQYF
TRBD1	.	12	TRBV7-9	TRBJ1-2	TGTGCCAGCAGAGGGACAGGGGAAGGCTACACCTTC	CASRGTGEGYTF
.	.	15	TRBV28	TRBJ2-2	TGTGCCAGCAGTCCAGGGGGGCTGTACACCGGGGAGCTGTTTTTT	CASSPGGLYTGELFF
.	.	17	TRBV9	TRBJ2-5	TGTGCCAGCAGCGTAGCCTTGGGAACAGCTCATGAGGGGACCCAGTACTTC	CASSVALGTAHEGTQYF
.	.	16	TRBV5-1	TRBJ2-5	TGCGCCAGCAGCTTGGCGGTGTCGGCCGGGGAAGAGACCCAGTACTTC	CASSLAVSAGEETQYF